These T cell receptor beta chains were read from a single sample in a study of early T cells in non-severe SARS-CoV-2 infection. One entry per CDR3 protein results from TCRdb running MiXCR on the 5' RACE reads. The repertoire includes roughly 100,000 distinct CDR3 sequences, around 15% of them detected once, and around 6.4% sits in the top ten. Sequenced: whole blood. These TCRs come from an adult who was a healthcare worker with PCR-confirmed SARS-CoV-2 infection or an uninfected control (not recorded which). Each CDR3 is given with its conserved first and last residue. D genes are given only for firm matches. Clone size is shown for a subset of rows, as once, few, many or a class of expanded clone.

abundance	j_gene	v_gene	d_gene	CDR3nt	CDR3aa
.	TRBJ2-2	TRBV7-7	.	TGTGCTAGCAGCCCCCTCGGCAGGGGAAACGGGGAGCTGTTTTTT	CASSPLGRGNGELFF
few	TRBJ1-5	TRBV6-5	TRBD1	TGTGCCAGCAGTTCAACCGGACAGGGCAATCAGCCCCAGCATTTT	CASSSTGQGNQPQHF
many	TRBJ2-7	TRBV25-1	TRBD1	TGTGCCAGCAGGGCGCCGGCCGGACAGGGGGCCTACGAGCAGTACTTC	CASRAPAGQGAYEQYF
few	TRBJ1-1	TRBV2	.	TGTGCCAGCAGTGAGCATGGTGAAGCTTTCTTT	CASSEHGEAFF
.	TRBJ2-3	TRBV9	.	TGTGCCAGCAGCGTAGGAGTGGCGGGGCGCACGCAGTATTTT	CASSVGVAGRTQYF
few	TRBJ2-7	TRBV5-6	.	TGTGCCAGCAGCAGGACATGGAGCTCCTACGAGCAGTACTTC	CASSRTWSSYEQYF
many	TRBJ1-3	TRBV10-1	.	TGCGCCAGCAGTGACCAAATTGGAAACACCATATATTTT	CASSDQIGNTIYF
.	TRBJ2-6	TRBV7-9	.	TGTGCCAGCAGGACGGAAGGGGCCAACGTCCTGACTTTC	CASRTEGANVLTF
few	TRBJ2-7	TRBV7-2	.	TGTGCCAGCAGCTCCCAGTGGGGTTGGGGCGAGCAGTACTTC	CASSSQWGWGEQYF
few	TRBJ1-2	TRBV20-1	.	TGCACCACAGGGACCGCTAACTATGGCTACACCTTC	CTTGTANYGYTF
few	TRBJ2-5	TRBV7-2	.	TGTGCCAGCAGCTTAGTGGAGGGGACGGGGACCCAGTACTTC	CASSLVEGTGTQYF
few	TRBJ2-3	TRBV5-1	TRBD1	TGCGCCAGCAGCCGATTTGAGGGGGCCCTGGGACCAGATACGCAGTATTTT	CASSRFEGALGPDTQYF
.	TRBJ2-4	TRBV6-1	TRBD2	TGTGCCAGCATCTTTACAGCCGGGGGGAACATTCAGTACTTC	CASIFTAGGNIQYF
.	TRBJ1-2	TRBV27	.	TGTGCCAGCAGTTCTTCAGCGATGGAGAACTATGGCTACACCTTC	CASSSSAMENYGYTF
.	TRBJ2-3	TRBV20-1	.	TGCAGTGCCCGGACAGTCGGGACAGATACGCAGTATTTT	CSARTVGTDTQYF